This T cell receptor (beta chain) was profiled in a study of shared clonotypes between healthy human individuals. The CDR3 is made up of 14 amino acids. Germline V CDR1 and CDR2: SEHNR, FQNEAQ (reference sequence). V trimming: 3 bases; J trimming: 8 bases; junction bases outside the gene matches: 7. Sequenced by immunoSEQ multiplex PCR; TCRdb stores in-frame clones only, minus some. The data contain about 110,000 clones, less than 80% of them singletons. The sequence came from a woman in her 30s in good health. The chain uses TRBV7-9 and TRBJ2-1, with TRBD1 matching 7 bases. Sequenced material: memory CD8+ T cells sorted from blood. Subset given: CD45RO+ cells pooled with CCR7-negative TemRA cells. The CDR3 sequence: CASSLDRSGDEQFF. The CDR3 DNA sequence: TGTGCCAGCAGCTTGGACAGGTCAGGCGATGAGCAGTTCTTC.